This T cell receptor (beta chain) was found in a study of blood T cells in healthy people across ages. Each sample gave at least 6 million isolated PBMCs. Alongside a J-beta primer mix, a sample-barcoded 5' primer served in a second PCR lasting about 7 to 12 cycles. Through a template-switch adaptor with 12 random nucleotides, each cDNA molecule received a tag. TCRdb processed the 5' RACE reads anew with MiXCR; each CDR3 protein has one entry. This sample has 730,000 or so distinct CDR3 sequences, with 40% to 45% found just once. Trimming cost V 3 bases and J 3 bases, with 13 bases left between them. CDR3 length: 14 residues. Germline V lookup: CDR1 SGDLS, CDR2 YYNGEE. This clonotype showed up just a few times.

The clonotype was recovered from a man older than 75 in good health. What was sequenced was blood. The chain joins TRBV9 to TRBJ2-7; the D gene is possibly TRBD1 (5 bases). In DNA, the CDR3 is TGTGCCAGCAGCGCCGGTCGGACAAGCTACGAGCAGTACTTC. It yields the protein CASSAGRTSYEQYF. Drawing the rest from reference TRBV9 and TRBJ2-7, the complete variable domain is DSGVTQTPKHLITATGQRVTLRCSPRSGDLSVYWYQQSLDQGLQFLIQYYNGEERAKGNILERFSAQQFPDLHSELNLSSLELGDSALYFCASSAGRTSYEQYFGPGTRLTVT.